Following are 28 T cell receptor beta chains from one sample sequenced in a study of blood T cell repertoires in COVID-19. Sequenced by immunoSEQ multiplex PCR; TCRdb stores in-frame clones only, minus some. This sample has more than 150,000 clones; approximately 80% occur once, and the top ten carry approximately 13%. The source material was peripheral blood. The receptors derive from a woman aged 80 or over with acute or convalescent COVID-19.

The chain carries TRBV6-6 and TRBJ1-2; TRBD1 matches at 12 bases. V shed 5 bases and J 6 bases; nucleotides not matched to a gene: 4. Looked up from germline, CDR1 is MNHNY and CDR2 is SVGAGI (reference sequence). The CDR3 totals 14 residues. The CDR3 sequence: CASSTGQGADGYTF. The DNA for the CDR3 is TGTGCCAGCAGTACGGGACAGGGGGCGGATGGCTACACCTTC.

The chain combines TRBV18 with TRBJ2-5; 9 nucleotides line up with TRBD1. V shed 6 bases and J 4 bases; nucleotides not matched to a gene: 9. CDR3 length equals 15 residues. Germline-derived CDR1 and CDR2 are KGHSH and LQKENI. The CDR3 spells CASSSDRGRVETQYF. The DNA of the CDR3 is TGTGCCAGCTCCTCCGACAGGGGGAGAGTAGAGACCCAGTACTTC. The full variable domain, completed using reference TRBV18 and TRBJ2-5, is NAGVMQNPRHLVRRRGQEARLRCSPMKGHSHVYWYRQLPEEGLKFMVYLQKENIIDESGMPKERFSAEFPKEGPSILRIQQVVRGDSAAYFCASSSDRGRVETQYFGPGTRLLVL.

This chain connects TRBV18 to TRBJ2-3; TRBD1 agrees at 10 bases. Trimming at V came to 3 bases and at J to 2 bases, leaving 2 bases not matched to a gene. The germline CDR1 and CDR2 sequences are KGHSH and LQKENI. The CDR3 covers 15 residues. As DNA, the CDR3 is TGTGCCAGCTCACCGGGACAGGGGCTCACAGATACGCAGTATTTT. This translates into CASSPGQGLTDTQYF.

The gene calls are TRBV5-5 and TRBJ1-2, with 7 bases fitting TRBD1. The germline V gene encodes CDR1 SGHKS and CDR2 YYEKEE (reference sequence). The CDR3 sequence is 15 residues long. The junction had 4 bases not matched to a gene; V was cut back by 0 bases and J by 2 bases. The CDR3 DNA reads as TGTGCCAGCAGCTTGGACGGGGACAGCAACTATGGCTACACCTTC. Protein: CASSLDGDSNYGYTF.

The V gene is TRBV4-1, the J gene TRBJ1-2, with D maybe TRBD1 (6 bases). V dropped 2 bases and J dropped 3 bases, with 10 bases sitting between them. This CDR3 contains 14 residues. CDR1 MGHRA and CDR2 YSYEKL come from the germline V gene. Written as DNA, the CDR3 is TGCGCCAGCAGCCAACGAGCAGGGGACTATGGCTACACCTTC. This codes for CASSQRAGDYGYTF.

The chain is built from TRBV11-3 and TRBJ2-1; TRBD2 matches 9 bases. Trimming removed 0 bases from V and 4 bases from J; junction bases left unmatched: 10. Germline V gives CDR1 SGHNT, CDR2 YENEEA. CDR3 length equals 18 residues. The CDR3 protein is CASSLDQGGSGSYNEQFF. The CDR3 DNA sequence: TGTGCCAGCAGCTTAGATCAGGGGGGTAGCGGGAGTTACAATGAGCAGTTCTTC.

The CDR3 loop is CASSQGLEPNEQFF. The CDR3 bases are TGTGCCAGCAGCCAGGGACTAGAGCCCAATGAGCAGTTCTTC. This chain links TRBV3-1 (or the pseudogene TRBV3-2) with TRBJ2-1, with 8 bases that match TRBD2. The V segment lost 3 bases and the J segment 6 bases; nucleotides outside the gene matches: 4. The length of the CDR3 is 14 residues. Germline V gene data show CDR1 as LGHDT and CDR2 as YNNKEL (reference sequence).

This sequence joins TRBV19 and TRBJ1-2; 8 bases map to TRBD1. Germline trimming cut 6 bases from V and 2 bases from J; bases unmatched to any gene: 8. This CDR3 contains 15 residues. CDR1 and CDR2 (germline): LNHDA, SQIVND (reference sequence). The CDR3 loop reads CASSDPRGRNYGYTF. The CDR3 nucleotides are TGTGCCAGTAGCGACCCCAGGGGGCGAAACTATGGCTACACCTTC.

J is TRBJ2-5 and V is TRBV10-1; 7 bases map to TRBD2. Germline trimming cut 2 bases from V and 1 base from J; bases unmatched to any gene: 4. This CDR3 region has 15 residues. Germline loops: CDR1 WNHNN, CDR2 SYGVQD (reference sequence). The CDR3 is CASSERRGTQETQYF. CDR3 sequence (DNA): TGCGCCAGCAGTGAGCGGCGGGGGACCCAAGAGACCCAGTACTTC.

Points on this clone: The junction differs from germline at one of its ends, possibly a read error. The genes are TRBV3-1 (or the pseudogene TRBV3-2) and TRBJ1-5; D possibly corresponds to TRBD1 (6 bases). CDR3 size: 15 residues. Germline loops: CDR1 LGHDT, CDR2 YNNKEL (reference sequence). The CDR3 region has the DNA TGTGCCAGCAGACAAGACGGGACACCGTATCAGCCCCAGCATTTT. It translates to CASRQDGTPYQPQHF.

This clone was counted only a few times. This CDR3 reads CASRGQMNTEAFF. As DNA, the CDR3 is TGTGCCAGCAGGGGGCAAATGAACACTGAAGCTTTCTTT. V and J are TRBV6-5 and TRBJ1-1; D perhaps matches TRBD1 (5 bases). Germline V gives CDR1 MNHEY, CDR2 SVGAGI. The CDR3 sequence is 13 residues long. V shed 6 bases and J shed 0 bases, with 8 bases lying between them.

The CDR3 loop is CASSDRVQETQYF. The CDR3 bases are TGTGCCAGTAGCGACAGGGTCCAAGAGACCCAGTACTTC. The genes are TRBV19 and TRBJ2-5; 7 bases agree with TRBD1. After removal of 6 bases from V and 1 base from J, the junction contained 2 bases not matched to a gene. Germline V gene data show CDR1 as LNHDA and CDR2 as SQIVND (reference sequence). There are 13 residues in the CDR3.

The chain uses TRBV28 and TRBJ1-4; D is ambiguous. Between the trimmed V and J ends, which lost 3 bases and 0 bases, there was a span of 11 bases. The CDR3 sequence is 16 residues long. Germline CDR1 reads MDHEN; CDR2 reads SYDVKM. In DNA form, the CDR3 reads TGTGCCAGCAGTTTTAGACTGCATGCAACTAATGAAAAACTGTTTTTT. Its translation: CASSFRLHATNEKLFF. Using reference TRBV28 and TRBJ1-4 for the parts outside the CDR3, the full variable domain is DVKVTQSSRYLVKRTGEKVFLECVQDMDHENMFWYRQDPGLGLRLIYFSYDVKMKEKGDIPEGYSVSREKKERFSLILESASTNQTSMYLCASSFRLHATNEKLFFGSGTQLSVL.

V gene TRBV6-5 combines with J gene TRBJ1-1, with unresolved D. The germline V gene encodes CDR1 MNHEY and CDR2 SVGAGI. The CDR3 runs 14 residues. V lost 5 bases to trimming and J lost 5 bases, with 15 bases between them. The CDR3 is CASSPDSLGTEAFF. The CDR3 bases are TGTGCCAGCAGTCCGGACTCACTGGGGACTGAAGCTTTCTTT.

This clone was detected only a few times. V usage is TRBV16 and J usage is TRBJ2-1; 8 nucleotides line up with TRBD1. The CDR3 loop spans 15 amino acids. V was clipped by 3 bases and J by 5 bases; unmatched bases: 6. Germline CDR1 is KGHSY and CDR2 is FQNENV. The CDR3 here is CASSQATGGNNEQFF. The DNA of the CDR3 is TGTGCCAGCAGCCAGGCTACAGGGGGTAACAATGAGCAGTTCTTC.

The gene calls are TRBV15 and TRBJ1-1; tentative D call: TRBD1 (6 bases). The CDR3 spans 14 residues. Germline assignment: CDR1 LNHNV and CDR2 YYDKDF (reference sequence). Trimming cost V 4 bases and J 4 bases, with 13 bases left between them. The chain's CDR3 is CATSNLGGSTEAFF. The CDR3 nucleotides are TGTGCCACCAGCAACCTAGGGGGATCCACTGAAGCTTTCTTT.

This sequence joins TRBV19 and TRBJ1-5; D is undetermined. The CDR3 is 16 residues long. V was clipped by 5 bases and J by 2 bases, with 16 bases between them. Germline lookup yields CDR1 LNHDA and CDR2 SQIVND (reference sequence). CDR3 sequence: CASSLEGRFRNQPQHF. CDR3 coding DNA: TGTGCCAGTAGTTTGGAGGGTCGGTTTCGCAATCAGCCCCAGCATTTT.

The table lists this clone with a count of one. The V and J genes are TRBV2 and TRBJ1-2; tentative D call: TRBD1 (5 bases). Per the germline V gene, CDR1 is SNHLY and CDR2 is FYNNEI. This CDR3 is built from 12 residues. V lost 6 bases and J lost 2, with 7 bases in between. The DNA for the CDR3 is TGTGCCAGCAGCGGGGGGAACTATGGCTACACCTTC. As protein: CASSGGNYGYTF.

J is TRBJ1-1 and V is TRBV5-6; D is perhaps TRBD1 (5 bases). Trimming pared 5 bases from V and 6 bases from J, leaving 11 bases between. This CDR3 has 12 amino acids. In germline, CDR1 is SGHDT, CDR2 YYEEEE. The DNA for the CDR3 is TGTGCCAGCAGTCGAAGGGGCGCTGAAGCTTTCTTT. This translates into CASSRRGAEAFF.

The rearrangement links TRBV12-3 or TRBV12-4 to TRBJ2-7; D is perhaps TRBD2 (6 bases). Trimming stripped 6 bases from V and 4 bases from J, with 13 bases between. There are 13 residues in the CDR3. The CDR3 is CASRGAGRYEQYF. The CDR3 region has the DNA TGTGCCAGCAGGGGAGCGGGTAGGTACGAGCAGTACTTC.

The rearrangement links TRBV6-5 to TRBJ1-2; 7 nucleotides agree with TRBD1. The germline V gene encodes CDR1 MNHEY and CDR2 SVGAGI. The CDR3 has 14 amino acids. The trim removed 6 bases at V and 0 bases at J, leaving 4 bases unmatched. This chain's CDR3 is CASSGDSTNYGYTF. DNA of the CDR3: TGTGCCAGCAGCGGGGACAGTACTAACTATGGCTACACCTTC.

This sequence joins TRBV11-2 and TRBJ2-7; tentatively, D is TRBD2 (5 bases). The germline gives CDR1 SGHAT, CDR2 FQNNGV. V was trimmed by 1 base and J by 0 bases, leaving 16 bases between them. CDR3 length: 17 residues. CDR3 DNA sequence: TGTGCCAGCAGCTTAGTCTTTGTGCCTGGGAGCTCCTACGAGCAGTACTTC. It codes for CASSLVFVPGSSYEQYF.

The chain joins TRBV11-2 to TRBJ2-1; TRBD2 aligns across 11 bases. The CDR3 is 17 residues long. V shed 3 bases and J 2 bases; nucleotides not matched to a gene: 6. CDR1 is SGHAT and CDR2 is FQNNGV in the germline V gene. The CDR3 DNA follows: TGTGCCAGCAGCTTCCCTCGGGGACTAGCGGCCTACAATGAGCAGTTCTTC. As protein: CASSFPRGLAAYNEQFF.

The chain combines TRBV2 with TRBJ2-1; 9 bases agree with TRBD1. The V gene end was trimmed by 8 bases and the J gene end by 8 bases; junction bases not matched to a gene: 4. Germline values: CDR1 SNHLY, CDR2 FYNNEI. The length of the CDR3 is 12 residues. The chain's CDR3 is CASLGQGYEQFF. Here the CDR3 DNA reads TGTGCCAGCCTTGGACAGGGGTATGAGCAGTTCTTC.

The chain joins TRBV27 to TRBJ1-1; 10 positions agree with TRBD1. Germline V CDR1 and CDR2: MNHEY, SMNVEV (reference sequence). The CDR3 totals 15 residues. The V and J ends lost 6 bases and 5 bases, in that order; junction bases with no gene match: 9. The DNA for the CDR3 is TGTGCCAGCAGCTTACTGACAGGGGGCAATACTGAAGCTTTCTTT. This codes for CASSLLTGGNTEAFF.

The chain uses TRBV3-1 (or the pseudogene TRBV3-2) and TRBJ1-1; D is unclear. Deletions cut 4 bases from V and 3 bases from J, with 9 bases between. The CDR3 covers 13 residues. The germline V gene encodes CDR1 LGHDT and CDR2 YNNKEL (reference sequence). CDR3 in amino acids: CASSRQEDTEAFF. CDR3 DNA: TGTGCCAGCAGCCGTCAGGAGGACACTGAAGCTTTCTTT.

This sequence joins TRBV2 and TRBJ2-7, with a weak D call TRBD1 (6 bases). The germline V and J ends were trimmed by 6 bases and 2 bases, with 17 bases remaining between them. Germline assignment: CDR1 SNHLY and CDR2 FYNNEI. This CDR3 region has 15 residues. The DNA for the CDR3 is TGTGCCAGCAGGAGTTTCAGGGGCGAAGCCTACGAGCAGTACTTC. It codes for CASRSFRGEAYEQYF.

Written as DNA, the CDR3 is TGCGCCAGCAGTGAGCGGGCAGGGGCGATAACTGAAGCTTTCTTT. This codes for CASSERAGAITEAFF. The chain joins TRBV10-1 to TRBJ1-1, with TRBD1 as a possible D gene (6 bases). CDR3 length: 15 amino acids. Per the germline V gene, CDR1 is WNHNN and CDR2 is SYGVQD (reference sequence). The V and J ends lost 2 bases and 5 bases respectively, with 15 bases between them.